Each of the 24 T cell receptor beta chains below was sequenced from the same sample in a study of CD8 T cells in Susac syndrome (dated by TCRdb to the late 2010s). To prepare the library, the immunoSEQ multiplex PCR assay was applied. RNA was extracted using the RNeasy kit, and roughly 0.5 to 1 microgram was reverse transcribed with random hexamers. TCRdb reprocessed the public reads (quality trimming at Q25 with fastp, clone calling with MiXCR) and kept in-frame beta chains. When rows share a CDR3 protein, they turn into one entry using the most common DNA and genes. In all, the sample holds 150,000 or so distinct CDR3 sequences, and 94% of those were seen once. Clones ranked in the top ten supply about 0.09% of the sample. The specimen sequenced was CD4+ T cells from PBMCs. Every receptor here comes from a human donor with multiple sclerosis.

In this sample, this clonotype turned up once. This chain joins TRBV18 and TRBJ1-2; D gene unclear. The CDR3 totals 16 residues. Germline V lookup: CDR1 KGHSH, CDR2 LQKENI. Trimming took off 6 bases at V and 0 bases at J, with 17 bases between the two ends. The CDR3 protein is CASSRNDGSANYGYTF. The CDR3 coding sequence is TGTGCCAGCTCCCGAAACGACGGTTCTGCTAACTATGGCTACACCTTC.

The chain couples TRBV3-1 to TRBJ1-2; tentative D call: TRBD1 (5 bases). Looked up from germline, CDR1 is LGHDT and CDR2 is YNNKEL (reference sequence). This CDR3 is built from 13 residues. V was cut by 3 bases and J by 4 bases, with 9 bases left in between. CDR3 loop: CASSQGQPYGYTF. DNA of the CDR3: TGTGCCAGCAGCCAGGGGCAGCCCTATGGCTACACCTTC.

The genes are TRBV7-2 and TRBJ1-6; TRBD1 matches 11 bases. V shed 2 bases, J shed 10 bases, and the junction held 4 bases outside the gene matches. Per germline, CDR1 SGHTA and CDR2 FQGNSA. The CDR3 runs to 15 residues. The chain's CDR3 is CASSLTGTGGSPLHF. CDR3 coding DNA: TGTGCCAGCAGCTTAACCGGGACAGGGGGATCACCCCTCCACTTT.

This clonotype was seen just once. The gene calls are TRBV6-2 or TRBV6-3 and TRBJ2-7; D possibly corresponds to TRBD2 (6 bases). This CDR3 has 16 amino acids. Germline values: CDR1 MNHEY, CDR2 SVGEGT. Trimming shortened V by 0 bases and J by 0 bases, and 12 bases separated the two germline ends. CDR3 protein: CASSYSGRTISYEQYF. CDR3 in DNA: TGTGCCAGCAGTTACTCGGGGAGGACTATCTCCTACGAGCAGTACTTC.

The chain couples TRBV14 to TRBJ1-2; D call uncertain. V was trimmed by 0 bases and J by 7 bases, leaving 18 bases between them. Germline V gene sequence: CDR1 SGHDN, CDR2 FVKESK. The CDR3 runs 16 residues. Here the CDR3 DNA reads TGTGCCAGCAGCCAAGACGGGAGACTTCCCCGGGGTGGCTACACCTTC. Translating gives CASSQDGRLPRGGYTF.

This clonotype occurred once. V is TRBV3-1 and J is TRBJ2-7, with D unresolved. This CDR3 spans 12 amino acids. With 2 bases removed from V and 3 bases from J, the gap between germline ends came to 5 bases. Germline V lookup: CDR1 LGHDT, CDR2 YNNKEL (reference sequence). The CDR3 loop is CASSQTVYEQYF. The CDR3 DNA is TGTGCCAGCAGCCAAACGGTCTACGAGCAGTACTTC.

The chain employs TRBV2 and TRBJ1-5; the D is unclear. There are 14 residues in the CDR3. Trimming shortened V by 6 bases and J by 6 bases, and 15 bases separated the two germline ends. The germline V gene has CDR1 SNHLY and CDR2 FYNNEI. The CDR3 is CASSDKQRSQPQHF. CDR3 nucleotide sequence: TGTGCCAGCAGCGACAAACAACGCAGTCAGCCCCAGCATTTT.

The CDR3 reads CASSPTSVVYEQYF. For the CDR3, the DNA is TGTGCCAGCAGCCCGACTAGCGTGGTCTACGAGCAGTACTTC. The chain employs TRBV7-8 and TRBJ2-7; TRBD2 matches at 8 bases. V lost 5 bases, J lost 3 bases, and 6 bases stayed unmatched. In germline, CDR1 is SGHVS, CDR2 FQNEAQ. The CDR3 sequence is 14 residues long.

The rearrangement links TRBV28 to TRBJ2-5; TRBD2 matches 9 bases. V was clipped by 3 bases and J by 5 bases; unmatched bases: 10. The CDR3 totals 16 residues. Germline assignment: CDR1 MDHEN and CDR2 SYDVKM. CDR3 DNA sequence: TGTGCCAGCAGTTTCCCGACCCGCGGGGGGGCGGAGACCCAGTACTTC. It is translated as CASSFPTRGGAETQYF. Variable domain in full (rest from reference TRBV28 and TRBJ2-5): DVKVTQSSRYLVKRTGEKVFLECVQDMDHENMFWYRQDPGLGLRLIYFSYDVKMKEKGDIPEGYSVSREKKERFSLILESASTNQTSMYLCASSFPTRGGAETQYFGPGTRLLVL.

The chain is built from TRBV4-2 and TRBJ2-3; D not resolved. Germline CDR1 and CDR2: LGHNA and YNFKEQ. Trimming pared 4 bases from V and 0 bases from J, leaving 8 bases between. The CDR3 loop spans 14 amino acids. CDR3: CASSPRSSTDTQYF. CDR3 DNA: TGTGCCAGCAGCCCGAGGTCTAGCACAGATACGCAGTATTTT.

The J gene is TRBJ2-5, the V gene TRBV12-3 or TRBV12-4; D remains ambiguous. CDR3 length equals 14 residues. V lost 6 bases and J lost 5, with 16 bases in between. CDR3 bases: TGTGCCAGCAGCTCAGGCGCAGATCGGGAGACCCAGTACTTC. Amino acids: CASSSGADRETQYF.

The gene calls are TRBV3-1 and TRBJ2-7; 9 positions match TRBD1. The germline gives CDR1 LGHDT, CDR2 YNNKEL (reference sequence). V trimming: 3 bases; J trimming: 5 bases; junction bases outside the gene matches: 8. This CDR3 region has 15 residues. This CDR3 reads CASSQSRTGADEQYF. CDR3 DNA sequence: TGTGCCAGCAGCCAGTCTAGGACAGGGGCCGACGAGCAGTACTTC.

The V and J genes are TRBV28 and TRBJ2-1; the match to TRBD1 covers 9 bases. Trimming cost V 8 bases and J 9 bases; bases outside gene matches: 14. CDR1 is MDHEN and CDR2 is SYDVKM in the germline V gene. The CDR3 has 15 amino acids. The CDR3 DNA sequence: TGTGCCAGCTCTTTTGCTGGACAGGGGAGGAGTGAGCAGTTCTTC. It encodes CASSFAGQGRSEQFF.

V is TRBV29-1 and J is TRBJ2-3, with D perhaps assigned TRBD1 or TRBD2 (6 bases each). Germline V CDR1 and CDR2: SQVTM, ANQGSEA. V shed 2 bases and J shed 4 bases, with 13 bases lying between them. The CDR3 length is 14 residues. For the CDR3, the DNA is TGCAGCGTTGAAAGGGGGGTAGGTTCAGATACGCAGTATTTT. It is translated as CSVERGVGSDTQYF.

The rearrangement joins TRBV6-1 to TRBJ2-3; no firm D call. Trimming pared 8 bases from V and 2 bases from J, leaving 8 bases between. This CDR3 spans 12 amino acids. Germline V gene data show CDR1 as MNHNS and CDR2 as SASEGT. The CDR3 protein is CASGRNTDTQYF. CDR3 nucleotides: TGTGCCAGCGGACGGAACACAGATACGCAGTATTTT.

The J gene is TRBJ2-5, the V gene TRBV5-1; D gene uncertain. CDR1 is SGHRS and CDR2 is YFSETQ in the germline V gene. The V gene lost 1 base and the J gene lost 3 bases, with 10 bases spanning the gap. The CDR3 sequence is 14 residues long. CDR3 sequence reads: CASSLWAGEETQYF. The CDR3 bases are TGCGCCAGCAGCTTGTGGGCAGGAGAAGAGACCCAGTACTTC.

This sequence joins TRBV12-3 or TRBV12-4 and TRBJ1-5, with D perhaps matching TRBD1 (5 bases). The CDR3 is 15 amino acids. V was shortened by 3 bases and J by 2 bases, with 11 bases between the two germline ends. CDR3 amino acids: CASSFSGRGNQPQHF. The CDR3 DNA is TGTGCCAGCAGTTTCTCCGGCAGGGGCAATCAGCCCCAGCATTTT.

V is TRBV5-1 and J is TRBJ2-7; no firm D call. The CDR3 consists of 11 residues. Germline CDR1 and CDR2: SGHRS and YFSETQ. V was shortened by 3 bases and J by 6 bases, with 7 bases between the two germline ends. In DNA form, the CDR3 reads TGCGCCAGCAGCTCCGCAGGCGAGCAGTACTTC. Protein: CASSSAGEQYF.

V usage is TRBV3-1 and J usage is TRBJ1-3, with D possibly matching TRBD1 (5 bases). There are 13 residues in the CDR3. V lost 4 bases to trimming and J lost 2 bases, with 6 bases between them. Germline CDR1 LGHDT, CDR2 YNNKEL (reference sequence). The CDR3 DNA reads as TGTGCCAGCAGCCGGGGGGCTGGAAACACCATATATTTT. The encoded protein is CASSRGAGNTIYF.

The chain employs TRBV30 and TRBJ2-6; D ambiguous. V was shortened by 0 bases and J by 0 bases, with 3 bases between the two germline ends. The CDR3 has 14 residues. Looked up from germline, CDR1 is GTSNPN and CDR2 is SVGIG (reference sequence). CDR3 sequence (DNA): TGTGCCTGGAGTGTGGCCTCTGGGGCCAACGTCCTGACTTTC. This gives the protein CAWSVASGANVLTF.

This chain uses TRBV4-1 with TRBJ1-2; no clear D gene. In germline, CDR1 is MGHRA, CDR2 YSYEKL. The CDR3 is 15 amino acids. V lost 1 base and J 2 bases, leaving 11 bases between the germline ends. The CDR3 nucleotides read TGCGCCAGCAGCCAAGGTTTGGAGGAAAACTATGGCTACACCTTC. Protein sequence: CASSQGLEENYGYTF.

V gene TRBV29-1 combines with J gene TRBJ2-3; D is uncertain. This CDR3 has 10 residues. The V end lost 8 bases, the J end lost 4 bases, and 7 bases lay between the germline ends. Germline V CDR1 and CDR2: SQVTM, ANQGSEA. In DNA, the CDR3 is TGCAGCCTTGTGGCAGATACGCAGTATTTT. Translating it yields CSLVADTQYF.

The rearrangement uses TRBV6-6 and TRBJ1-5, with a possible D match to TRBD1 (5 bases). CDR3 length equals 14 residues. Trimming took 10 bases from V and 9 from J, leaving 22 bases between them. Germline V lookup: CDR1 MNHNY, CDR2 SVGAGI (reference sequence). The DNA of the CDR3 is TGTGCCACAATGAACCCGGGACGGCCAACGCCCCAGCATTTT. It specifies CATMNPGRPTPQHF.

The V and J genes are TRBV12-3 or TRBV12-4 and TRBJ1-1, with D unclear. Trimming shortened V by 3 bases and J by 1 base, and 6 bases separated the two germline ends. CDR3 size: 13 residues. The CDR3 is CASSFVQNTEAFF. For the CDR3, the DNA is TGTGCCAGCAGTTTCGTACAGAACACTGAAGCTTTCTTT.